The clone carrying this TCR beta chain was recorded once. Its antigen is currently unknown. The data belong to a study of T cell responses to AZD1222 COVID-19 vaccine. The repertoire was sequenced with immunoSEQ multiplex PCR; TCRdb's copy has only in-frame clones and lacks some. The repertoire holds about 120,000 clones, with just over 85% as singletons. Overall study results and limits: Seropositive at baseline were only a handful of AZD1222 recipients.

The germline V and J ends were trimmed by 6 bases and 0 bases, with 8 bases remaining between them. This CDR3 spans 13 amino acids. The genes are TRBV12-3 or TRBV12-4 and TRBJ1-1, with D perhaps matching TRBD1 (6 bases). The sequenced sample was peripheral blood, obtained on day 0 of AZD1222 vaccination. The TCR comes from an adult in good health. The CDR3 protein is CASSRQVNTEAFF. CDR3 in DNA: TGTGCCAGCAGCCGACAGGTGAACACTGAAGCTTTCTTT.